The next 26 T cell receptor beta chains were all read from a single sample in a study of T-cell reconstitution after alpha-beta-depleted transplantation in children. Study outcomes and limitations: It was newly produced T cells that mostly accounted for T-cell counts and diversity one year after transplant.

Molecular barcoding with unique molecular identifiers was used for the TCRbeta library. TCRdb re-analysed the PCR reads in MiXCR, keeping a single row per CDR3 protein. The sample lists fewer than 350,000 distinct CDR3 sequences; around 7.3% were seen once. These receptors are not linked to any known antigen. The sequencing here drew on peripheral blood, taken 360 days after TCRalphabeta/CD19-depleted stem cell transplant. These TCRs come from a female patient aged 2 to 10 who had a stem cell transplant for Fanconi anemia, so the T cells may come from the graft donor.

The sample holds a few counts of this clonotype. The V and J genes are TRBV20-1 and TRBJ1-2; D call uncertain. The CDR3 runs 13 residues. The germline V gene has CDR1 DFQATT and CDR2 SNEGSKA (reference sequence). The V gene lost 2 bases and the J gene lost 2 bases, with 9 bases spanning the gap. DNA of the CDR3: TGCAGTGCTAGACCCCACCTCAACTATGGCTACACCTTC. Translated, it gives CSARPHLNYGYTF.

This clonotype was detected ten times or more. The chain employs TRBV5-1 and TRBJ2-1; D call uncertain. This CDR3 is built from 13 residues. From germline, CDR1 is SGHRS and CDR2 YFSETQ. The ends were cut back, 1 base at V and 9 bases at J, with 11 bases in the middle. This chain's CDR3 is CASSLHQESEQFF. CDR3 nucleotide sequence: TGCGCCAGCAGCTTGCACCAGGAGAGTGAGCAGTTCTTC.

This clonotype has a count of ten or more. The V call is TRBV28, the J call TRBJ1-5; D gene ambiguous. The V gene's germline CDR1 is MDHEN and CDR2 SYDVKM. Trimming shortened V by 8 bases and J by 4 bases, and 9 bases separated the two germline ends. The CDR3 is 12 residues long. The CDR3 loop reads CASFVGNQPQHF. The CDR3 DNA is TGTGCCAGCTTCGTAGGGAATCAGCCCCAGCATTTT. Drawing the rest from reference TRBV28 and TRBJ1-5, the complete variable domain is DVKVTQSSRYLVKRTGEKVFLECVQDMDHENMFWYRQDPGLGLRLIYFSYDVKMKEKGDIPEGYSVSREKKERFSLILESASTNQTSMYLCASFVGNQPQHFGDGTRLSIL.

In its sample, this clonotype was seen many times. The rearrangement uses TRBV7-6 and TRBJ2-3; 7 bases agree with TRBD2. The germline CDR1 and CDR2 sequences are SGHVS and FNYEAQ. V was pared by 7 bases and J by 2 bases, with 9 bases of the junction left unmatched. The CDR3 has 15 amino acids. The CDR3, as DNA: TGTGCCAGCACCCCTAGCGGATATTACACAGATACGCAGTATTTT. Its protein product is CASTPSGYYTDTQYF.

The table lists this clonotype with many counts. Written as DNA, the CDR3 is TGTGCCAGCAGTTTTACGCGGGAAATTCCCTACGAGCAGTACTTC. Translating it yields CASSFTREIPYEQYF. V and J are TRBV27 and TRBJ2-7, with D possibly matching TRBD2 (6 bases). The V gene lost 3 bases and the J gene lost 2 bases, with 14 bases spanning the gap. Germline V gene lookup returns CDR1 MNHEY and CDR2 SMNVEV (reference sequence). The CDR3 is made up of 15 amino acids.

V and J are TRBV4-3 and TRBJ2-3; D gene unclear. CDR1 is LGHNA and CDR2 is YSLEER in the germline V gene. Trimming took off 3 bases at V and 4 bases at J, with 17 bases between the two ends. This CDR3 has 16 amino acids. The CDR3 sequence: CASSQGRIVGADTQYF. CDR3 bases: TGCGCCAGCAGCCAGGGCCGCATAGTCGGTGCAGATACGCAGTATTTT.

The chain joins TRBV19 to TRBJ1-5; D is possibly TRBD1 (5 bases). Trimming took off 5 bases at V and 2 bases at J, with 7 bases between the two ends. The germline CDR1 and CDR2 sequences are LNHDA and SQIVND (reference sequence). CDR3 length: 13 residues. This CDR3 is CASSGGGNQPQHF. In DNA, the CDR3 is TGTGCCAGTAGTGGGGGTGGCAATCAGCCCCAGCATTTT.

The sample holds a few counts of this clonotype. The gene calls are TRBV20-1 and TRBJ2-5; 8 bases map to TRBD2. Trimming removed 3 bases from V and 0 bases from J; junction bases left unmatched: 6. Looked up from germline, CDR1 is DFQATT and CDR2 is SNEGSKA (reference sequence). CDR3 length equals 15 residues. The CDR3 DNA is TGCAGTGCTAGTGAGCCTAGCGGGTACCAAGAGACCCAGTACTTC. Translated: CSASEPSGYQETQYF.

The sample holds a few counts of this clonotype. The chain couples TRBV3-1 to TRBJ2-5; 7 nucleotides align to TRBD2. The germline V gene encodes CDR1 LGHDT and CDR2 YNNKEL (reference sequence). CDR3 length: 12 residues. Trimming cost V 10 bases and J 2 bases; bases outside gene matches: 4. CDR3 amino acids: CAIGRDQETQYF. CDR3 coding DNA: TGTGCCATTGGGAGGGATCAAGAGACCCAGTACTTC.

This clonotype has a count of ten or more. No DNA is shown, since the ends of the CDR3 on it are uncertain; the CDR3 is the one TCRdb lists. The chain is built from TRBV12-3 or TRBV12-4 and TRBJ1-2. The CDR3 comprises 13 residues, both ends counted. CDR3 loop: CASSFLAAYGYTF.

This clonotype was counted only a few times. Germline is not matched at one junction end, which may reflect a read error. The chain has TRBV10-3 and TRBJ1-1, with unresolved D. The CDR3 is made up of 13 amino acids. From germline, CDR1 is ENHRY and CDR2 SYGVKD. The CDR3 DNA reads TGTGCCACCAGTACACAGATGAACACTGAAGCTTTCTTT. Amino acid sequence: CATSTQMNTEAFF.

This clonotype was counted a few times. V usage is TRBV12-3 or TRBV12-4 and J usage is TRBJ1-2, with unresolved D. There are 14 residues in the CDR3. The ends were cut back, 3 bases at V and 5 bases at J, with 13 bases in the middle. CDR3 DNA sequence: TGTGCCAGCAGTTTTTCAGTAGTTTCATATGGCTACACCTTC. It is translated as CASSFSVVSYGYTF.

The V and J genes are TRBV7-3 and TRBJ2-4; D gene ambiguous. V lost 1 base, J lost 0 bases, and 10 bases lay in between. This CDR3 comprises 16 residues. The germline V gene encodes CDR1 SGHTA and CDR2 FQGTGA. This chain's CDR3 is CASSLNNGLAKNIQYF. CDR3 in DNA: TGTGCCAGCAGCTTAAATAACGGATTAGCCAAAAACATTCAGTACTTC.

This clonotype was recorded many times. The rearrangement joins TRBV20-1 to TRBJ1-6; perhaps TRBD1 as D (5 bases). CDR1 and CDR2 from the germline V gene are DFQATT and SNEGSKA (reference sequence). This CDR3 has 14 residues. V lost 3 bases and J 4 bases, leaving 10 bases between the germline ends. This chain's CDR3 is CSARGGPYNSPLHF. The CDR3 DNA reads TGCAGTGCTAGGGGGGGTCCTTATAATTCACCCCTCCACTTT.

This clonotype was recorded at least ten times. The chain couples TRBV9 to TRBJ2-7, with 10 nucleotides matching TRBD1. The CDR3 is 16 amino acids. The germline V gene encodes CDR1 SGDLS and CDR2 YYNGEE. V lost 0 bases, J lost 6 bases, and 9 bases stayed unmatched. The DNA of the CDR3 is TGTGCCAGCAGCGTAGGGTGGACAGGGGGGACGGGCGAGCAGTACTTC. This translates into CASSVGWTGGTGEQYF.

In this sample, this clonotype turned up a few times. The chain links TRBV7-2 to TRBJ2-2, with 11 bases identical to TRBD2. CDR1 SGHTA and CDR2 FQGNSA come from the germline V gene. This CDR3 spans 18 amino acids. Trimming took 1 base from V and 8 from J; bases not matched to a gene: 12. The CDR3 spells CASSLGPSGGLRLGELFF. CDR3 bases: TGTGCCAGCAGCTTAGGGCCTAGCGGGGGGCTCCGGCTGGGGGAGCTGTTTTTT. Full variable domain (rest looked up from reference TRBV7-2 and TRBJ2-2): GAGVSQSPSNKVTEKGKDVELRCDPISGHTALYWYRQSLGQGLEFLIYFQGNSAPDKSGLPSDRFSAERTGGSVSTLTIQRTQQEDSAVYLCASSLGPSGGLRLGELFFGEGSRLTVL.

This clonotype was counted many times. The rearrangement uses TRBV4-3 and TRBJ2-1, with D tentatively TRBD1 or TRBD2 (5 bases each). CDR3 size: 16 residues. Germline loops: CDR1 LGHNA, CDR2 YSLEER. V was clipped by 2 bases and J by 6 bases, with 17 bases between them. Here the CDR3 DNA reads TGCGCCAGCAGCCAAACGACCGGGACGGCGATCAATGAGCAGTTCTTC. The encoded protein is CASSQTTGTAINEQFF.

This clonotype was detected a few times. The V call is TRBV10-2, the J call TRBJ1-1; tentatively, D is TRBD1 (6 bases). The CDR3 is made up of 13 amino acids. V was clipped by 6 bases and J by 5 bases, with 13 bases between them. Per the germline V gene, CDR1 is WSHSY and CDR2 is SAAADI. The CDR3 sequence is CASREGGGTEAFF. Written as DNA, the CDR3 is TGCGCCAGCAGGGAAGGGGGGGGAACTGAAGCTTTCTTT.

This clonotype was recorded at least ten times. J is TRBJ1-5 and V is TRBV5-1; D is ambiguous. V was clipped by 0 bases and J by 3 bases, with 10 bases between them. The CDR3 spans 15 residues. The germline V gene encodes CDR1 SGHRS and CDR2 YFSETQ. In DNA, the CDR3 is TGCGCCAGCAGCTTGGCCCCAGGTCCCAATCAGCCCCAGCATTTT. This sequence encodes CASSLAPGPNQPQHF.

A few counts support this clonotype. The chain employs TRBV20-1 and TRBJ1-3; 8 bases agree with TRBD1. The CDR3 has 13 amino acids. J lost 6 bases, V lost 8 bases, and 9 bases had no gene match. Germline V CDR1 and CDR2: DFQATT, SNEGSKA (reference sequence). The CDR3 here is CSTTGTGQNTIYF. The CDR3 bases are TGCAGTACCACCGGGACAGGACAAAACACCATATATTTT.

In its sample, this clonotype was seen a few times. This chain connects TRBV6-2 or TRBV6-3 to TRBJ2-3, with a tentative D call TRBD2 (6 bases). Trimming took 5 bases from V and 10 from J, leaving 19 bases between them. The CDR3 loop spans 14 amino acids. CDR1 and CDR2 (germline): MNHEY, SVGEGT. The CDR3 spells CASSRRVGDQAQYF. CDR3 coding DNA: TGTGCCAGCAGTCGGAGGGTTGGAGACCAAGCGCAGTATTTT.

This clonotype was picked up a small number of times. This chain connects TRBV6-2 or TRBV6-3 to TRBJ2-1; D is possibly TRBD1 (8 bases). Between the trimmed V and J ends, which lost 5 bases and 1 base, there was a span of 12 bases. Germline CDR1 MNHEY, CDR2 SVGEGT. The CDR3 contains 15 residues. The CDR3: CASSQQGGSYNEQFF. In DNA, the CDR3 is TGTGCCAGCAGTCAACAGGGGGGGTCCTACAATGAGCAGTTCTTC.

This clonotype has a count of ten or more. V is TRBV6-1 and J is TRBJ2-1; D not resolved. V shed 1 base and J shed 9 bases, with 13 bases lying between them. This CDR3 region has 14 residues. Germline lookup yields CDR1 MNHNS and CDR2 SASEGT. CDR3 sequence reads: CASSEEWQYGEQFF. CDR3 nucleotides: TGTGCCAGCAGTGAAGAGTGGCAGTACGGTGAGCAGTTCTTC.

This clonotype was seen more than once but under ten times. This chain links TRBV6-5 with TRBJ1-2, with D uncertain. The germline V and J ends were trimmed by 4 bases and 4 bases, with 10 bases remaining between them. CDR3 length: 13 amino acids. CDR1 is MNHEY, CDR2 SVGAGI, per germline. The CDR3 loop reads CASSLQLIYGYTF. The CDR3 bases are TGTGCCAGCAGTTTACAACTAATCTATGGCTACACCTTC.

This clonotype appeared many times. This rearrangement joins TRBV6-2 or TRBV6-3 to TRBJ2-2; D gene uncertain. CDR1 and CDR2 (germline): MNHEY, SVGEGT. This CDR3 region has 13 residues. The V gene lost 7 bases and the J gene lost 5 bases, with 11 bases spanning the gap. CDR3: CASTYYPTGELFF. CDR3 sequence (DNA): TGTGCCAGCACCTATTATCCAACCGGGGAGCTGTTTTTT.

This chain joins TRBV6-1 and TRBJ1-2; possibly TRBD1 for D (5 bases). The CDR3 sequence is 14 residues long. The germline gives CDR1 MNHNS, CDR2 SASEGT. V was cut by 7 bases and J by 0 bases, with 12 bases left in between. CDR3 DNA: TGTGCCAGCATGAGCAGGGCCGCTAACTATGGCTACACCTTC. Translated, it gives CASMSRAANYGYTF.